The 7 T cell receptor beta chains below come from one sample, sequenced in a study of early T cells in non-severe SARS-CoV-2 infection (dated by TCRdb to the early 2020s). Libraries came from 5' RACE. The sequencing machine was a NextSeq 500. TCRdb applied fastp at Q25 and MiXCR to the public reads, then kept only in-frame beta chains. Identical CDR3 protein sequences are pooled into one entry, listed with their most common genes and DNA. A total of around 40,000 distinct CDR3 sequences appear in this sample, 9.5% to 13% of them only once. The biggest ten clones account for approximately 8.7% of the sample. Sequenced sample: whole blood. The receptors shown here come from an adult who was a healthcare worker with PCR-confirmed SARS-CoV-2 infection or an uninfected control (not recorded which).

Concerning this clonotype itself: This may be a read error: a much more frequent sequence differs by one nucleotide. The J gene is TRBJ2-3, the V gene TRBV5-6; D not certain. The CDR3 runs to 15 residues. Germline lookup yields CDR1 SGHDT and CDR2 YYEEEE. This CDR3 reads CANSLHRTTTDTQYF. The CDR3 DNA sequence: TGTGCCAACAGCTTACACAGAACAACCACAGATACGCAGTATTTT.

The chain employs TRBV6-5 and TRBJ2-1; TRBD2 agrees at 13 bases. This CDR3 region has 18 residues. Germline loops: CDR1 MNHEY, CDR2 SVGAGI. With V trimmed by 6 bases and J by 0 bases, 8 bases remained unmatched. The CDR3 spells CASSGTSGATGSYNEQFF. CDR3 DNA sequence: TGTGCCAGCAGCGGGACTAGCGGGGCCACCGGCTCCTACAATGAGCAGTTCTTC.

This clonotype was seen at least ten times. The rearrangement links TRBV3-1 to TRBJ1-6; D gene ambiguous. This CDR3 is built from 14 residues. Germline values: CDR1 LGHDT, CDR2 YNNKEL (reference sequence). V shed 1 base and J shed 9 bases, with 10 bases lying between them. CDR3 bases: TGTGCCAGCAGCCAAGTCGAGCAAAGTTCACCCCTCCACTTT. Its protein is CASSQVEQSSPLHF.

This clonotype was detected ten times or more. The chain combines TRBV12-3 or TRBV12-4 with TRBJ2-5; 8 bases are a match to TRBD1. J gave up 1 base and V 6 bases, and 4 bases lay outside the gene matches. The length of the CDR3 is 14 residues. The CDR3 loop reads CASRRTGTQETQYF. The CDR3 DNA is TGTGCCAGCAGAAGGACAGGGACCCAAGAGACCCAGTACTTC.

In this sample, this clonotype turned up many times. This rearrangement joins TRBV5-8 to TRBJ1-5; D is unresolved. Germline V gene data show CDR1 as SGHTS and CDR2 as YDEGEE. The CDR3 extends over 13 amino acids. V shed 0 bases and J shed 10 bases, with 11 bases lying between them. The CDR3: CASSLDSMLPQHF. Here the CDR3 DNA reads TGTGCCAGCAGCTTGGACTCCATGTTACCCCAGCATTTT.

The chain uses TRBV27 and TRBJ2-1; D may be TRBD2 (5 bases). V dropped 6 bases and J dropped 2 bases, with 14 bases sitting between them. CDR3 length: 15 residues. CDR1 is MNHEY and CDR2 is SMNVEV in the germline V gene (reference sequence). The CDR3: CASSPTGNAYNEQFF. The CDR3 nucleotides read TGTGCCAGCAGCCCCACCGGGAACGCCTACAATGAGCAGTTCTTC.

This chain links TRBV19 with TRBJ1-4, with unresolved D. Trimming pared 8 bases from V and 1 base from J, leaving 11 bases between. Germline V gene data show CDR1 as LNHDA and CDR2 as SQIVND (reference sequence). The CDR3 runs to 14 residues. Here the CDR3 reads CASRTRLTNEKLFF. The CDR3 DNA reads as TGTGCCAGTCGAACGCGGTTAACTAATGAAAAACTGTTTTTT.